The T cell receptor (beta chain) described here comes from a study of OX40 agonist ivuxolimab in advanced cancers. In the study overall: With ivuxolimab, an agonistic anti-OX40 (CD134) antibody, patients were treated. Patients in dose escalation had liver, melanoma, kidney or head and neck cancers. Of the patients, three showed partial responses, one with hepatocellular carcinoma and two with cutaneous melanoma. Study-level results: Mean expanded clone counts were higher in CD8+ than CD4+ T cells.

TCRdb keeps only in-frame clones here, not all; method: immunoSEQ multiplex PCR. The data hold 35,000 to 40,000 clones, with approximately 90% observed a single time. As regards this clone: Its antigen is currently unknown.

The CDR3 sequence is 15 residues long. Germline V gene data show CDR1 as MDHEN and CDR2 as SYDVKM. With 4 bases removed from V and 2 bases from J, the gap between germline ends came to 14 bases. The rearrangement joins TRBV28 to TRBJ2-5; maybe TRBD2 (5 bases). The receptor was derived from an adult with an advanced solid tumor such as melanoma, head and neck, liver or kidney cancer. This material consisted of CD4+ or CD8+ T cells sorted from blood, taken in a trial of the OX40 agonist ivuxolimab. CDR3 loop: CASSYLGADQETQYF. CDR3 coding DNA: TGTGCCAGCAGTTACCTGGGAGCCGATCAAGAGACCCAGTACTTC.